A selection of T cell receptor beta chains follows, all from one sample in a study of PD-1 blockade in classical Hodgkin lymphoma. Only in-frame clones appear in the TCRdb table, and some are missing; sequencing was by immunoSEQ multiplex PCR. The sample has approximately 61,000 clones; nearly 90% are singletons. Sample: peripheral blood mononuclear cells (PBMCs), taken before the fourth cycle of nivolumab. These receptors were obtained from a human donor with classical Hodgkin lymphoma. Each CDR3 is given with its conserved first and last residue. The D gene is left open where the match is weak. Part of the rows lack a size; the others show once, few, many or a class for expanded clones.

>TRBJ1-1|once|TRBV5-4|NA
CASSFASTEAFF
TGTGCCAGCAGCTTTGCGTCCACTGAAGCTTTCTTT
>TRBJ2-7|NA|TRBV5-1|NA
CASSRTQGNANYEQYF
TGCGCCAGCAGCCGTACTCAGGGGAATGCCAATTACGAGCAGTACTTC
>TRBJ2-1|NA|TRBV28|NA
CASSLVGTGSYNEQFF
TGTGCCAGCAGTTTAGTAGGGACGGGCTCCTACAATGAGCAGTTCTTC
>TRBJ2-3|NA|TRBV9|NA
CASTDNSLTDTQYF
TGTGCCAGCACGGATAATTCTCTCACAGATACGCAGTATTTT
>TRBJ1-2|NA|TRBV7-9|NA
CASSPEDYGYTF
TGTGCCAGCAGCCCAGAGGACTATGGCTACACCTTC
>TRBJ1-1|few|TRBV9|NA
CASSPQVRVTNTEAFF
TGTGCCAGCAGCCCCCAGGTGAGGGTCACGAACACTGAAGCTTTCTTT
>TRBJ2-5|few|TRBV6-1|TRBD2
CAADGLAGGPRTQYF
TGTGCCGCAGACGGGTTGGCGGGGGGACCTCGGACCCAGTACTTC
>TRBJ1-4|NA|TRBV7-9|NA
CASSLVGDAEKLFF
TGTGCCAGCAGCCTAGTCGGGGACGCTGAAAAACTGTTTTTT
>TRBJ1-1|NA|TRBV7-8|NA
CASSKQALNTEAFF
TGTGCCAGCAGCAAACAGGCGCTGAACACTGAAGCTTTCTTT
>TRBJ1-5|NA|TRBV7-8|TRBD1
CASSLAQGAGQPQHF
TGTGCCAGCAGCTTAGCACAGGGGGCAGGTCAGCCCCAGCATTTT
>TRBJ2-1|NA|TRBV5-1|TRBD2
CASSLKLAGGYNEQFF
TGCGCCAGCAGCTTGAAGCTAGCGGGGGGGTACAATGAGCAGTTCTTC
>TRBJ2-3|NA|TRBV5-1|TRBD2
CASSLLAGYTDTQYF
TGCGCCAGCAGCCTACTAGCGGGGTACACAGATACGCAGTATTTT
>TRBJ2-7|NA|TRBV12-5|TRBD1
CASGLDMGQGYEQYF
TGTGCTAGTGGTTTGGATATGGGACAGGGCTACGAGCAGTACTTC
>TRBJ1-1|NA|TRBV28|TRBD1
CASSSTGPTEAFF
TGTGCCAGCAGCTCGACAGGGCCGACTGAAGCTTTCTTT
>TRBJ1-2|NA|TRBV9|NA
CASSVQPPLPPGKDCFF
TGTGCCAGCAGCGTACAGCCACCTTTACCCCCTGGGAAAGACTGTTTCTTC
>TRBJ2-3|NA|TRBV9|TRBD2
CASSVLAGGVENTQYF
TGTGCCAGCAGCGTACTAGCGGGGGGGGTTGAGAATACGCAGTATTTT
>TRBJ1-5|NA|TRBV7-3|TRBD1
CASSLNRGQPQHF
TGTGCCAGCAGCTTAAACAGGGGGCAGCCCCAGCATTTT
>TRBJ1-5|NA|TRBV6-5|NA
CASSSADGSNQPQHF
TGTGCCAGCAGTTCCGCGGACGGTAGCAATCAGCCCCAGCATTTT
>TRBJ2-7|NA|TRBV19|TRBD1
CASSMSDRRIYEQYF
TGTGCCAGTAGTATGTCGGACAGGCGTATCTACGAGCAGTACTTC
>TRBJ2-5|many|TRBV29-1|NA
CSVLPFSGGPQETQYF
TGCAGCGTGCTTCCTTTCTCGGGGGGCCCCCAAGAGACCCAGTACTTC
>TRBJ2-5|NA|TRBV7-6|TRBD2
CASSLGALAGGETQYF
TGTGCCAGCAGCTTAGGAGCGCTAGCGGGGGGGGAGACCCAGTACTTC
>TRBJ2-7|NA|TRBV7-3|NA
CASSFDRYSYEQYF
TGTGCCAGCAGCTTTGACAGGTACTCCTACGAGCAGTACTTC
>TRBJ2-3|NA|TRBV5-1|TRBD2
CASSLGQRGGTDTQYF
TGCGCCAGCAGCTTGGGACAACGGGGGGGCACAGATACGCAGTATTTT
>TRBJ1-2|NA|TRBV7-6|NA
CASSSLDSKYGYTF
TGTGCCAGCAGTTCCCTGGACAGCAAATATGGCTACACCTTC
>TRBJ2-7|NA|TRBV7-9|NA
CASSQQETGKGSYEQYF
TGTGCCAGCAGCCAACAGGAGACAGGCAAGGGGTCCTACGAGCAGTACTTC
>TRBJ2-1|NA|TRBV19|NA
CASSIVDGYNEQFF
TGTGCCAGTAGTATAGTAGACGGATACAATGAGCAGTTCTTC
>TRBJ1-1|NA|TRBV27|NA
CASSRGLLKNTEAFF
TGTGCCAGCAGTCGAGGATTACTCAAGAACACTGAAGCTTTCTTT